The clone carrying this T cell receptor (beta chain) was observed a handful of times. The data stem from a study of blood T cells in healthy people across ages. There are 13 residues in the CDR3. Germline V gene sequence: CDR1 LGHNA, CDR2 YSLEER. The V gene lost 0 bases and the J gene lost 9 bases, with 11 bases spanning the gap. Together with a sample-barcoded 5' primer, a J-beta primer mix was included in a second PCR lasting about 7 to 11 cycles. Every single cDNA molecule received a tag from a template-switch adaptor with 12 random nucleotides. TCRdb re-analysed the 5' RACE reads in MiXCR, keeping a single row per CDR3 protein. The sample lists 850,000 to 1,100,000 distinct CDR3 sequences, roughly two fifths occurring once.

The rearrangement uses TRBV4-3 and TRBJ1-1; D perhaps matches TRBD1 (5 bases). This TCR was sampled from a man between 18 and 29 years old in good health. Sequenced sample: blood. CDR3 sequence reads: CASSQDQGFQAFF. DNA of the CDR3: TGCGCCAGCAGCCAAGACCAGGGATTTCAAGCTTTCTTT.